The clone carrying this T cell receptor (beta chain) was seen repeatedly, ten times or more. Its matching antigen is unknown. MiXCR, run by TCRdb on the 5' RACE reads, gives a single entry per CDR3 protein. Of nearly 300,000 distinct CDR3 sequences listed, roughly 8.7% are singletons. Trimming cost V 0 bases and J 7 bases, with 16 bases left between them. The CDR3 length is 16 residues. From germline, CDR1 is LGHNA and CDR2 YSLEER. This entry belongs to a study of T cells after yellow fever vaccination. General study points: Abundant bulk-derived clonotypes could contaminate FACS-sorted repertoires. Researchers report a weaker secondary response that nonetheless peaked faster, day 5 versus 15.

This TCR derives from a man aged 18-30 years who received the YFV17D yellow fever vaccine. The sample here was CD4+ T cells sorted from PBMCs, taken 5 days after the yellow fever booster vaccination. This chain links TRBV4-3 with TRBJ1-5; no firm D call. For the CDR3, the DNA is TGCGCCAGCAGCCAAGATCTTCCAGGCTATGGCCAGCCCCAGCATTTT. Protein: CASSQDLPGYGQPQHF.